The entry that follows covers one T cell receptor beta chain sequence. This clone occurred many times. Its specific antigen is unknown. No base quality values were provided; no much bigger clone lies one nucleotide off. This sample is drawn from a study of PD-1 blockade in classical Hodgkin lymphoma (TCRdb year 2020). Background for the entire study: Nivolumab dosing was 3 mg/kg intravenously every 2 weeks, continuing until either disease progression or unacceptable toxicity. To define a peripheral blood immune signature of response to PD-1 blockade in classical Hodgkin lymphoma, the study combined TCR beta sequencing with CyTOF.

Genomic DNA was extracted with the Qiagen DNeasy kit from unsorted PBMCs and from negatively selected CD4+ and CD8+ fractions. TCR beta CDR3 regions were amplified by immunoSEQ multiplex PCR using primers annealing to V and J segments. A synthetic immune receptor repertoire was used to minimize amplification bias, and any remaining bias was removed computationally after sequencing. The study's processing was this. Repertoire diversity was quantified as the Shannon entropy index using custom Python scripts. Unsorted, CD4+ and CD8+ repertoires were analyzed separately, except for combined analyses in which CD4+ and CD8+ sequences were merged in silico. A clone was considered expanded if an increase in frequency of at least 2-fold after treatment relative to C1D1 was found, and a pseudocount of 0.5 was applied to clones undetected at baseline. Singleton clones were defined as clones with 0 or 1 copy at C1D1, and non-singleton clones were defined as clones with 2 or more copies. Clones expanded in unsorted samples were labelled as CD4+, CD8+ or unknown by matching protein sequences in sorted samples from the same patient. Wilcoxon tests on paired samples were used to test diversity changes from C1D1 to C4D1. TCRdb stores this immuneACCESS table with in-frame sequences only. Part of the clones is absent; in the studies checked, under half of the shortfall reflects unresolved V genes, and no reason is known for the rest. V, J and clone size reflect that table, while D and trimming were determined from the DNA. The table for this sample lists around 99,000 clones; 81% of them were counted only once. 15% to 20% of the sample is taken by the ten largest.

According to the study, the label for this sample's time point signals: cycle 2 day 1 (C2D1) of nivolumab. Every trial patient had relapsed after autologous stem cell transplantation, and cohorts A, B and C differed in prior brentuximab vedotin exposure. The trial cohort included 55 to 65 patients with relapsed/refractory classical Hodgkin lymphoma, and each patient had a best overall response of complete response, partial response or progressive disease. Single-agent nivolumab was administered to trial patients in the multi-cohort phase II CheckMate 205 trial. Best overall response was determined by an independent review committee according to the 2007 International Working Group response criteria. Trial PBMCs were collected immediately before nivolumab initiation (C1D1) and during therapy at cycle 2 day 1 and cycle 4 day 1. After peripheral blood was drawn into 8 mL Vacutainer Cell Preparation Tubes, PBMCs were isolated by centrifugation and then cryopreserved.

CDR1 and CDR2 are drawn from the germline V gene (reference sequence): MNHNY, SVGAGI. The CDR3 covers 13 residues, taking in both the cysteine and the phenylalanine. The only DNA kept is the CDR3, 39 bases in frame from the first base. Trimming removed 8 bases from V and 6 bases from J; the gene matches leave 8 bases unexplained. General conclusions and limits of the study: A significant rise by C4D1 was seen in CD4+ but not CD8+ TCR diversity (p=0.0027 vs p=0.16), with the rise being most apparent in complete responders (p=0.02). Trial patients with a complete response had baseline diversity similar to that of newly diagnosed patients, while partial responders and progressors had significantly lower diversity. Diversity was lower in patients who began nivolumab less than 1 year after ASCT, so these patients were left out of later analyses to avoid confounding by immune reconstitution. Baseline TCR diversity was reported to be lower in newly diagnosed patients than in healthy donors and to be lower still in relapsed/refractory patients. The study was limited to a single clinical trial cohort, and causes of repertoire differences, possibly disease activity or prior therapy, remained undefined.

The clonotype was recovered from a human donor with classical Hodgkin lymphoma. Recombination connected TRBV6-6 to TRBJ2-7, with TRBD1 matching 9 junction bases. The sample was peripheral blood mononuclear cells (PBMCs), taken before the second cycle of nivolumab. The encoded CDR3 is CASWGQGRVEQYF. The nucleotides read TGTGCCAGCTGGGGACAGGGAAGGGTCGAGCAGTACTTC.